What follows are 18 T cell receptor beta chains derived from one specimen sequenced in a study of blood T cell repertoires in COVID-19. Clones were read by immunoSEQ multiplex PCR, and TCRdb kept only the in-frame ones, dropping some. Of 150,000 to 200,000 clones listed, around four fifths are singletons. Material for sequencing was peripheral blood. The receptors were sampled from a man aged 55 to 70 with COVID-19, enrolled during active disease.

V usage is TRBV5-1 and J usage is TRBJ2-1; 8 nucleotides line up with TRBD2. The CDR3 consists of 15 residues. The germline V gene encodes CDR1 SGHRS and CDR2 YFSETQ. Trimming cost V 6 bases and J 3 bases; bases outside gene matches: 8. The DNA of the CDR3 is TGCGCCAGCAAGCCTACTAGCGGATACTACAATGAGCAGTTCTTC. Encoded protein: CASKPTSGYYNEQFF.

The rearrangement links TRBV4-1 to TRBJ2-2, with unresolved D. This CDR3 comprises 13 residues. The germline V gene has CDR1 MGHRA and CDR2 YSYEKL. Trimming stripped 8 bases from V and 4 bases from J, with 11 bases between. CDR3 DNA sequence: TGCGCCAGCGGGCAGCTCAGCACCGGGGAGCTGTTTTTT. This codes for CASGQLSTGELFF.

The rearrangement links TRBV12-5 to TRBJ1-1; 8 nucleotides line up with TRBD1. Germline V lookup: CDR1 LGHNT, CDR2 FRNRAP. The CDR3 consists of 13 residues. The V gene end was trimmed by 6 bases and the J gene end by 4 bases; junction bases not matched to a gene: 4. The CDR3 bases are TGTGCTAGTGGCCCCACAGGGGGCACTGAAGCTTTCTTT. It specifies CASGPTGGTEAFF.

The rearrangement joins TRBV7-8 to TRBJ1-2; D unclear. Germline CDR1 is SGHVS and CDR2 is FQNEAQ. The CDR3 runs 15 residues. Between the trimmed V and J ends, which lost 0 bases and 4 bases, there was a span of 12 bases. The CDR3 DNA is TGTGCCAGCAGCTTAGCTGGGAGTGCAAGCTATGGCTACACCTTC. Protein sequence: CASSLAGSASYGYTF.

The CDR3 loop reads CASSSEGQGWGNQPQHF. Written as DNA, the CDR3 is TGTGCCAGCAGTAGCGAGGGACAGGGTTGGGGCAATCAGCCCCAGCATTTT. This sequence joins TRBV27 and TRBJ1-5; 9 nucleotides align to TRBD1. This CDR3 spans 17 amino acids. Germline V CDR1 and CDR2: MNHEY, SMNVEV (reference sequence). J gave up 2 bases and V 5 bases, and 10 bases lay outside the gene matches.

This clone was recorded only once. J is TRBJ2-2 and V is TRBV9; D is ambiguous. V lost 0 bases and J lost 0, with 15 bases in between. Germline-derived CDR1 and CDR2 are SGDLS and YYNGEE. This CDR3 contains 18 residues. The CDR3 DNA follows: TGTGCCAGCAGCGTAGCCTCATTTCGGAGTCCGAACACCGGGGAGCTGTTTTTT. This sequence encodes CASSVASFRSPNTGELFF.

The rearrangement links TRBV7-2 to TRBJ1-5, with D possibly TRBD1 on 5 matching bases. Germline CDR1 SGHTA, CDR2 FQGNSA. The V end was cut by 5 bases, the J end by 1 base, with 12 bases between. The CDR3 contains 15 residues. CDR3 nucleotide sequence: TGTGCCAGCAGCCCGCATAGGGGAAGCAATCAGCCCCAGCATTTT. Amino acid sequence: CASSPHRGSNQPQHF.

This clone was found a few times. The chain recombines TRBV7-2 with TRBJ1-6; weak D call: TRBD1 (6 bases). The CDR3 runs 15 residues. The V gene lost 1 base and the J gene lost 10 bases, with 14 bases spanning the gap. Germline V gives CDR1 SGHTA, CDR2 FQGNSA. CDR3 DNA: TGTGCCAGCAGCTTAGTTGGCAGGGGTAAATCACCCCTCCACTTT. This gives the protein CASSLVGRGKSPLHF.

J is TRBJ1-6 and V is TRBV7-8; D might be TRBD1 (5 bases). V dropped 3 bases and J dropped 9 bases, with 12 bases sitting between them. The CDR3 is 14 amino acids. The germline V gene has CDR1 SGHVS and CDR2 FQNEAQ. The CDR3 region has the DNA TGTGCCAGCAGCTTCGGTTGGGGGGGTTCACCCCTCCACTTT. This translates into CASSFGWGGSPLHF.

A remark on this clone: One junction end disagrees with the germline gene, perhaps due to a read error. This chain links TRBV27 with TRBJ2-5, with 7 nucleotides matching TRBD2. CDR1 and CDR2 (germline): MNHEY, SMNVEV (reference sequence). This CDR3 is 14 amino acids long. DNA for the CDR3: TGTGCCAGCAGTCTATCCGGACTAGGCGGGACCCAGTACTTC. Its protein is CASSLSGLGGTQYF.

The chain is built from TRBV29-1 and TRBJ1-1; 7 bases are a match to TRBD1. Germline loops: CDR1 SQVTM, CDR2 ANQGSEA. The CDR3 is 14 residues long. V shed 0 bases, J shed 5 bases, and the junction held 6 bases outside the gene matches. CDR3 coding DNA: TGCAGCGTTGAAGATTCGAGGGGGCAAACTGAAGCTTTCTTT. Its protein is CSVEDSRGQTEAFF.

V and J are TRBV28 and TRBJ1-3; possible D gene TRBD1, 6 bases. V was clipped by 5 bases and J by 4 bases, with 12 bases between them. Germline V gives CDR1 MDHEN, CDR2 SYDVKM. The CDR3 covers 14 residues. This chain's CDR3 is CASSPGTYGNTIYF. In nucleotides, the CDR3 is TGTGCCAGCAGTCCCGGGACATACGGAAACACCATATATTTT.

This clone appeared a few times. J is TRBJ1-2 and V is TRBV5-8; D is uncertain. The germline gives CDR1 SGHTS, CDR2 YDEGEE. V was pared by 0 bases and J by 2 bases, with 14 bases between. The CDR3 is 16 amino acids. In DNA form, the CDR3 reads TGTGCCAGCAGCTTGGTCACCTTCACGGGGAACTATGGCTACACCTTC. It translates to CASSLVTFTGNYGYTF.

CDR3 sequence (DNA): TGTGCCAGCAGCTCCGGGACAACCTATGGCTACACCTTC. Translated, it gives CASSSGTTYGYTF. The chain recombines TRBV28 with TRBJ1-2, with TRBD1 as a possible D gene (6 bases). Germline lookup yields CDR1 MDHEN and CDR2 SYDVKM. This CDR3 has 13 residues. The V and J ends lost 6 bases and 4 bases respectively, with 12 bases between them.

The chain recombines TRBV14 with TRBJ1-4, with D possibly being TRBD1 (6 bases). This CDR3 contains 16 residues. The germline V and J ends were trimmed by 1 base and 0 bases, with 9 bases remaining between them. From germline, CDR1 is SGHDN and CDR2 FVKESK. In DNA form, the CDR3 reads TGTGCCAGCAGCCAAGGACAGGCTGCAACTAATGAAAAACTGTTTTTT. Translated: CASSQGQAATNEKLFF.

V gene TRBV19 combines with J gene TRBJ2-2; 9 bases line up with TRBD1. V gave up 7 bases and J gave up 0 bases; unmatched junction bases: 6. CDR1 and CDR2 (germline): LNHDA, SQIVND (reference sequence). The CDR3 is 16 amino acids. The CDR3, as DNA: TGTGCCAGTACCCTTACAGGGGGCGCGAACACCGGGGAGCTGTTTTTT. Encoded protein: CASTLTGGANTGELFF.

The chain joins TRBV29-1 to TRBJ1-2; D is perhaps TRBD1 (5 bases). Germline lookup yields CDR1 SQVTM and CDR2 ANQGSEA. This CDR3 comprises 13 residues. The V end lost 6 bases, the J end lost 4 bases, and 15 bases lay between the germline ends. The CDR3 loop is CSVSGGLLYGYTF. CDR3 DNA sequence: TGCAGCGTCAGCGGGGGTTTACTCTATGGCTACACCTTC.

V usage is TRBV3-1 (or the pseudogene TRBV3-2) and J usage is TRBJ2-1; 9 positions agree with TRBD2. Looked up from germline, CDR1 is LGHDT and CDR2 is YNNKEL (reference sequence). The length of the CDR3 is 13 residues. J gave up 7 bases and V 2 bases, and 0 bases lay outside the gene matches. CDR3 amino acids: CASSQTSGNEQFF. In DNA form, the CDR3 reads TGTGCCAGCAGCCAAACTAGCGGGAATGAGCAGTTCTTC.